The 15 T cell receptor beta chains given below trace back to one sample, sequenced in a study of response to subunit inactivated influenza vaccine. A single record per CDR3 protein comes from TCRdb applying MiXCR to the RT-PCR reads. The data contain about 520,000 distinct CDR3 sequences, 25% of them seen just once; the ten biggest clones take up under 2.5%. The input for sequencing was CD4+ T cells sorted from PBMCs, taken less than 6 days after vaccination. These receptors came from a man aged 45-60 years who received an inactivated influenza vaccine.

Ten or more counts support this clonotype. The genes are TRBV7-2 and TRBJ1-6; D unclear. CDR3 length: 14 amino acids. V lost 3 bases and J 9 bases, leaving 12 bases between the germline ends. Germline values: CDR1 SGHTA, CDR2 FQGNSA. For the CDR3, the DNA is TGTGCCAGCAGCTTCGTTGGGCGGAGTTCACCCCTCCACTTT. It codes for CASSFVGRSSPLHF.

This clonotype was observed many times. CDR3 nucleotides: TGCAGCGCCCGGGACAACTTCAATCAGCCCCAGCATTTT. Encoded protein: CSARDNFNQPQHF. This chain uses TRBV29-1 with TRBJ1-5; the D gene is possibly TRBD1 (6 bases). The germline V gene has CDR1 SQVTM and CDR2 ANQGSEA. The CDR3 runs 13 residues. V gave up 7 bases and J gave up 3 bases, with 13 bases separating them.

This clonotype was picked up many times. The chain combines TRBV12-3 or TRBV12-4 with TRBJ2-1; D call uncertain. With 3 bases removed from V and 5 bases from J, the gap between germline ends came to 11 bases. The CDR3 runs 14 residues. CDR3 loop: CASSLKVTDNEQFF. The CDR3 bases are TGTGCCAGCAGTTTGAAGGTTACCGACAATGAGCAGTTCTTC.

The V and J genes are TRBV6-2 or TRBV6-3 and TRBJ2-1; the match to TRBD2 covers 7 bases. Germline values: CDR1 MNHEY, CDR2 SVGEGT. CDR3 size: 13 residues. Trimming at V came to 6 bases and at J to 9 bases, leaving 8 bases not matched to a gene. CDR3 in amino acids: CASSLLERGEQFF. The CDR3 nucleotides read TGTGCCAGCAGCCTACTGGAGCGGGGTGAGCAGTTCTTC.

This clonotype has only a few counts. The chain joins TRBV15 to TRBJ2-2; D is uncertain. Germline lookup yields CDR1 LNHNV and CDR2 YYDKDF (reference sequence). V shed 0 bases and J shed 4 bases, with 9 bases lying between them. The length of the CDR3 is 15 residues. CDR3 sequence reads: CATSRERRSTGELFF. The CDR3 region has the DNA TGTGCCACCAGCAGAGAGAGGCGGAGCACCGGGGAGCTGTTTTTT. Full variable domain (remainder filled in from reference TRBV15 and TRBJ2-2): DAMVIQNPRYQVTQFGKPVTLSCSQTLNHNVMYWYQQKSSQAPKLLFHYYDKDFNNEADTPDNFQSRRPNTSFCFLDIRSPGLGDTAMYLCATSRERRSTGELFFGEGSRLTVL.

DNA of the CDR3: TGCAGTGCTTCGCCTAACGTAGAGACCCAGTACTTC. Translating gives CSASPNVETQYF. This rearrangement joins TRBV20-1 to TRBJ2-5, with D uncertain. Germline CDR1 is DFQATT and CDR2 is SNEGSKA (reference sequence). V was cut by 5 bases and J by 4 bases, with 11 bases left in between. This CDR3 has 12 residues.

The CDR3 region has the DNA TGTGCCAGCAGTGGTGGCTACACTAGCAATCAGCCCCAGCATTTT. Its protein is CASSGGYTSNQPQHF. The chain uses TRBV2 and TRBJ1-5; D is unresolved. Looked up from germline, CDR1 is SNHLY and CDR2 is FYNNEI. This CDR3 has 15 residues. The V end lost 4 bases, the J end lost 0 bases, and 10 bases lay between the germline ends.

The V call is TRBV12-3 or TRBV12-4, the J call TRBJ2-1; maybe TRBD2 (7 bases). Trimming pared 6 bases from V and 8 bases from J, leaving 11 bases between. CDR3 length equals 12 residues. As DNA, the CDR3 is TGTGCCAGCAGAGGGGGGGTCCATGAGCAGTTCTTC. It is translated as CASRGGVHEQFF.

The sample holds a few counts of this clonotype. The chain is built from TRBV5-1 and TRBJ2-1; 15 nucleotides match TRBD2. Germline-derived CDR1 and CDR2 are SGHRS and YFSETQ. Trimming cost V 2 bases and J 5 bases; bases outside gene matches: 17. The CDR3 length is 21 residues. CDR3 nucleotides: TGCGCCAGCAGCTTCCCCCCGGTTAAAGGACTAGCGGGGGGGCCTAACAATGAGCAGTTCTTC. This sequence encodes CASSFPPVKGLAGGPNNEQFF.

The chain is built from TRBV20-1 and TRBJ2-5; 8 nucleotides align to TRBD2. The CDR3 has 13 residues. V was pared by 5 bases and J by 1 base, with 3 bases of the junction left unmatched. Germline lookup yields CDR1 DFQATT and CDR2 SNEGSKA (reference sequence). In DNA, the CDR3 is TGCAGTGCTCCGCGGGGGGCCCAAGAGACCCAGTACTTC. This encodes CSAPRGAQETQYF.

V usage is TRBV11-2 and J usage is TRBJ2-3; either TRBD1 or TRBD2 may supply D (5 bases each). Trimming stripped 3 bases from V and 6 bases from J, with 22 bases between. CDR3 size: 17 residues. The germline CDR1 and CDR2 sequences are SGHAT and FQNNGV. This chain's CDR3 is CASSFRALGPSWDTQYF. DNA of the CDR3: TGTGCCAGCAGCTTTAGGGCCCTGGGACCTAGTTGGGATACGCAGTATTTT.

The chain uses TRBV24-1 and TRBJ2-1; TRBD2 agrees at 12 bases. CDR3 size: 16 residues. CDR1 is KGHDR and CDR2 is SFDVKD in the germline V gene. With V trimmed by 3 bases and J by 8 bases, 7 bases remained unmatched. CDR3 region: CATSDPSSGRGDEQFF. CDR3 bases: TGTGCCACCAGTGATCCCTCTAGCGGGAGGGGGGATGAGCAGTTCTTC.

The chain couples TRBV12-3 or TRBV12-4 to TRBJ2-7, with D perhaps TRBD2 (5 bases). CDR3 length: 16 amino acids. V lost 3 bases and J 5 bases, leaving 20 bases between the germline ends. CDR3 region: CASSFKSPRTGNEQYF. Here the CDR3 DNA reads TGTGCCAGCAGTTTTAAAAGCCCCCGGACTGGGAACGAGCAGTACTTC.

This clonotype was seen a few times. The chain employs TRBV5-8 and TRBJ1-5; weak D call: TRBD1 (5 bases). The V gene's germline CDR1 is SGHTS and CDR2 YDEGEE. The CDR3 is made up of 13 amino acids. V lost 4 bases and J 6 bases, leaving 11 bases between the germline ends. CDR3 in DNA: TGTGCCAGCAGCGGCGGACACGGTCAGCCCCAGCATTTT. As protein: CASSGGHGQPQHF. Based on the CDR3 plus reference TRBV5-8 and TRBJ1-5, the full variable domain is EAGVTQSPTHLIKTRGQQATLRCSPISGHTSVYWYQQALGLGLQFLLWYDEGEERNRGNFPPRFSGRQFPNYSSELNVNALELEDSALYLCASSGGHGQPQHFGDGTRLSIL.

The genes are TRBV10-3 and TRBJ2-7; D may correspond to TRBD1 or TRBD2 (5 bases each). This CDR3 has 14 residues. V lost 6 bases to trimming and J lost 2 bases, with 14 bases between them. The germline CDR1 and CDR2 sequences are ENHRY and SYGVKD. The CDR3 DNA reads TGTGCCATCAGGGAAGGGACGGATACCTACGAGCAGTACTTC. This encodes CAIREGTDTYEQYF.